This TCR beta chain was sequenced in a study of regulatory T cells in long-lasting Graves disease. Libraries of TCR beta came from iRepertoire HTBI primers plus Arm-PCR of CDR3 regions. Via MiXCR, TCRdb re-called the multiplex PCR reads, giving one row per CDR3 protein. The sample has roughly 610,000 distinct CDR3 sequences; more than 15% are singletons. Specified time point: newly diagnosed GD, antithyroid drugs for less than 3 months. There was RNA extracted from PBMCs, and the TCR library was made from it. Germline CDR1 reads DFQATT; CDR2 reads SNEGSKA (reference sequence). Unmatched junction bases numbered 11, after V lost 0 bases and J lost 5 bases. The CDR3 sequence is 16 residues long. These data were likewise used in another study, on T cells in Graves' hyperthyroidism and ophthalmopathy.

The rearrangement joins TRBV20-1 to TRBJ2-7; TRBD2 matches 9 bases. The source material was peripheral blood mononuclear cells (PBMCs), sampled at new diagnosis, from a patient treated with antithyroid drugs. The TCR was taken from a man younger than 30 with Graves disease. CDR3 in DNA: TGCAGTGCTAGAGATCCGACTAGCGGACCGGGGGACGAGCAGTACTTC. As protein: CSARDPTSGPGDEQYF.